The 23 T cell receptor beta chains presented below share a single source sample, sequenced in a study of cytomegalovirus exposure and HLA in healthy donors. Libraries were prepared by immunoSEQ multiplex PCR; TCRdb keeps only in-frame clonotypes and omits some of them. The top ten hold about 3% of the sample, which has some 150,000 clones, approximately 91% seen once. Material: PBMCs. The receptor source for this set is a woman aged 18 to 35 in good health and CMV-seropositive.

This chain uses TRBV12-1 with TRBJ2-7; TRBD1 is the table's D call and was not checked against the DNA. TRBV12-1 is flagged as a pseudogene. This CDR3 is built from 14 residues. In DNA, the CDR3 is TGTGCCAGCAGCTTTTCCAGGGGGACCTACGAGCAGTACTTC. Its protein is CASSFSRGTYEQYF.

The chain uses TRBV28 and TRBJ2-7; TRBD1 is a possible D gene (5 bases). The germline V gene encodes CDR1 MDHEN and CDR2 SYDVKM. The length of the CDR3 is 12 residues. V lost 5 bases, J lost 6 bases, and 11 bases lay in between. CDR3 residues: CASSETRVEQYF. The CDR3 nucleotides are TGTGCCAGCAGTGAAACCAGGGTCGAGCAGTACTTC.

J is TRBJ2-1 and V is TRBV7-2, with 12 bases lining up with TRBD2. Germline CDR1 is SGHTA and CDR2 is FQGNSA. With 5 bases clipped from V and 7 bases from J, the junction kept 6 bases outside the gene matches. This CDR3 spans 15 amino acids. CDR3 residues: CASSPGLAGINEQFF. For the CDR3, the DNA is TGTGCCAGCAGCCCGGGACTAGCGGGCATTAATGAGCAGTTCTTC.

This clone is a singleton in its sample. The genes are TRBV9 and TRBJ2-3, with D maybe TRBD1 (5 bases). The CDR3 contains 14 residues. From germline, CDR1 is SGDLS and CDR2 YYNGEE. Trimming took off 1 base at V and 2 bases at J, with 8 bases between the two ends. The CDR3 coding sequence is TGTGCCAGCAGCGTACGACAGAACACAGATACGCAGTATTTT. It is translated as CASSVRQNTDTQYF.

The gene calls are TRBV9 and TRBJ2-1; D ambiguous. This CDR3 comprises 15 residues. V dropped 4 bases and J dropped 5 bases, with 16 bases sitting between them. Germline-derived CDR1 and CDR2 are SGDLS and YYNGEE. This CDR3 reads CASSPTPHTNNEQFF. Here the CDR3 DNA reads TGTGCCAGCAGCCCCACTCCCCACACTAACAATGAGCAGTTCTTC.

This rearrangement joins TRBV30 to TRBJ2-4, with 7 bases fitting TRBD2. Per germline, CDR1 GTSNPN and CDR2 SVGIG (reference sequence). J was trimmed by 2 bases and V by 4 bases; bases with no gene match: 5. The CDR3 has 14 amino acids. The CDR3 nucleotides read TGTGCCTGGAACTCCGGGGGGACCAAAAACATTCAGTACTTC. Translated: CAWNSGGTKNIQYF.

The chain uses TRBV18 and TRBJ1-3, with D unclear. Germline V gene lookup returns CDR1 KGHSH and CDR2 LQKENI. The CDR3 spans 13 residues. The V gene lost 5 bases and the J gene lost 4 bases, with 9 bases spanning the gap. The CDR3 nucleotides are TGTGCCAGCTCAGCCGACACGGGAAACACCATATATTTT. Encoded protein: CASSADTGNTIYF. Combining the CDR3 with reference TRBV18 and TRBJ1-3 gives the whole variable domain NAGVMQNPRHLVRRRGQEARLRCSPMKGHSHVYWYRQLPEEGLKFMVYLQKENIIDESGMPKERFSAEFPKEGPSILRIQQVVRGDSAAYFCASSADTGNTIYFGEGSWLTVV.

The chain is built from TRBV29-1 and TRBJ2-7; possibly TRBD2 for D (7 bases). In germline, CDR1 is SQVTM, CDR2 ANQGSEA. Deletions cut 6 bases from V and 0 bases from J, with 15 bases between. The CDR3 runs 14 residues. CDR3 residues: CSVGVGGASYEQYF. The CDR3 DNA is TGCAGCGTGGGGGTTGGGGGGGCCTCCTACGAGCAGTACTTC.

V is TRBV19 and J is TRBJ2-5; 7 bases agree with TRBD1. Germline V gene data show CDR1 as LNHDA and CDR2 as SQIVND (reference sequence). The trim removed 7 bases at V and 5 bases at J, leaving 7 bases unmatched. CDR3 length: 13 amino acids. CDR3 region: CASTKGASETQYF. CDR3 DNA: TGTGCCAGTACGAAGGGGGCGAGTGAGACCCAGTACTTC. Combining the CDR3 with reference TRBV19 and TRBJ2-5 gives the whole variable domain DGGITQSPKYLFRKEGQNVTLSCEQNLNHDAMYWYRQDPGQGLRLIYYSQIVNDFQKGDIAEGYSVSREKKESFPLTVTSAQKNPTAFYLCASTKGASETQYFGPGTRLLVL.

This clone was seen more than once but under ten times. This chain uses TRBV30 with TRBJ2-3; no definite D call. CDR1 is GTSNPN, CDR2 SVGIG, per germline (reference sequence). The CDR3 is 13 amino acids. Trimming shortened V by 0 bases and J by 3 bases, and 7 bases separated the two germline ends. The CDR3 spells CAWSVLQTDTQYF. In nucleotides, the CDR3 is TGTGCCTGGAGTGTATTGCAGACAGATACGCAGTATTTT.

This clone was counted a single time. The chain combines TRBV30 with TRBJ1-4; D not resolved. The CDR3 contains 12 residues. Trimming stripped 3 bases from V and 7 bases from J, with 9 bases between. The germline V gene has CDR1 GTSNPN and CDR2 SVGIG (reference sequence). The CDR3 loop is CAWSLGSEKLFF. CDR3 in DNA: TGTGCCTGGAGCCTGGGGAGTGAAAAACTGTTTTTT.

The chain is built from TRBV9 and TRBJ2-1; TRBD1 agrees at 11 bases. Per germline, CDR1 SGDLS and CDR2 YYNGEE. The V gene end was trimmed by 4 bases and the J gene end by 8 bases; junction bases not matched to a gene: 8. The CDR3 is 15 amino acids. The CDR3 region is CASSLGTGGFDEQFF. In DNA form, the CDR3 reads TGTGCCAGCAGCCTAGGGACAGGGGGATTCGATGAGCAGTTCTTC.

The chain couples TRBV7-2 to TRBJ2-3, with TRBD2 matching 8 bases. V lost 3 bases, J lost 4 bases, and 6 bases stayed unmatched. The length of the CDR3 is 15 residues. Germline-derived CDR1 and CDR2 are SGHTA and FQGNSA. In DNA, the CDR3 is TGTGCCAGCAGCTTGAGCGGGAGAGCGGCAGATACGCAGTATTTT. Protein sequence: CASSLSGRAADTQYF.

The chain links TRBV11-1 to TRBJ2-7, with 7 bases that match TRBD2. The CDR3 has 17 amino acids. J lost 2 bases, V lost 2 bases, and 12 bases had no gene match. Germline V gene sequence: CDR1 SGHAT, CDR2 FQDESV (reference sequence). The CDR3 is CASSLSGWSGTPYEQYF. DNA for the CDR3: TGTGCCAGCAGCTTAAGTGGATGGAGCGGGACTCCCTACGAGCAGTACTTC.

V usage is TRBV13 and J usage is TRBJ1-5; 8 nucleotides match TRBD1. CDR1 and CDR2 (germline): PRHDT, FYEKMQ (reference sequence). There are 18 residues in the CDR3. J lost 0 bases, V lost 1 base, and 8 bases had no gene match. The CDR3: CASSLATQGQGSNQPQHF. DNA for the CDR3: TGTGCCAGCAGCTTAGCGACTCAAGGACAGGGTAGCAATCAGCCCCAGCATTTT.

J is TRBJ1-2 and V is TRBV6-5, with 7 bases identical to TRBD1. The CDR3 runs to 14 residues. Germline V gene sequence: CDR1 MNHEY, CDR2 SVGAGI. The junction had 7 bases not matched to a gene; V was cut back by 5 bases and J by 4 bases. CDR3 DNA sequence: TGTGCCAGCAGTAGGACAGGTAGAGGCTATGGCTACACCTTC. This sequence encodes CASSRTGRGYGYTF.

The chain joins TRBV15 to TRBJ1-3; maybe TRBD1 (5 bases). V was clipped by 3 bases and J by 4 bases, with 7 bases between them. There are 13 residues in the CDR3. CDR1 and CDR2 (germline): LNHNV, YYDKDF (reference sequence). DNA for the CDR3: TGTGCCACCAGCAGGGACATCGGAAACACCATATATTTT. Its protein is CATSRDIGNTIYF.

This sequence joins TRBV30 and TRBJ2-4, with D possibly being TRBD2 (5 bases). The ends were cut back, 1 base at V and 8 bases at J, with 12 bases in the middle. Germline loops: CDR1 GTSNPN, CDR2 SVGIG (reference sequence). The CDR3 runs to 13 residues. The CDR3 bases are TGTGCCTGGAGTGGCAGGACTTTCCACATTCAGTACTTC. It is translated as CAWSGRTFHIQYF.

The chain is built from TRBV9 and TRBJ2-2; 12 nucleotides match TRBD1. Germline values: CDR1 SGDLS, CDR2 YYNGEE. The CDR3 runs to 16 residues. The V gene end was trimmed by 3 bases and the J gene end by 8 bases; junction bases not matched to a gene: 8. The CDR3 spells CASSGLGQGAGGELFF. As DNA, the CDR3 is TGTGCCAGCAGCGGCCTGGGACAGGGGGCTGGTGGGGAGCTGTTTTTT.

The genes are TRBV10-3 and TRBJ2-7; TRBD2 matches 9 bases. V dropped 4 bases and J dropped 5; count of bases not matched to a gene: 6. This CDR3 spans 14 amino acids. Looked up from germline, CDR1 is ENHRY and CDR2 is SYGVKD. The CDR3 sequence: CAISGLGLADEQYF. The CDR3 DNA is TGTGCCATCAGTGGGTTGGGACTAGCTGACGAGCAGTACTTC.

The chain joins TRBV28 to TRBJ1-2, with TRBD1 identical over 7 bases. Germline V gene sequence: CDR1 MDHEN, CDR2 SYDVKM. V shed 5 bases, J shed 0 bases, and the junction held 9 bases outside the gene matches. The CDR3 loop spans 16 amino acids. DNA of the CDR3: TGTGCCAGCAGTACCGCTGACAGGGTTCCTAACTATGGCTACACCTTC. Protein sequence: CASSTADRVPNYGYTF.

The chain couples TRBV27 to TRBJ1-2; no definite D call. The CDR3 covers 14 residues. V lost 2 bases, J lost 4 bases, and 11 bases lay in between. The germline CDR1 and CDR2 sequences are MNHEY and SMNVEV (reference sequence). The CDR3 DNA follows: TGTGCCAGCAGTTTACTGGGCAGAAGCTATGGCTACACCTTC. Residues: CASSLLGRSYGYTF.

This chain's CDR3 is CASSRDGSSYEQYF. The CDR3 bases are TGTGCCAGCAGTAGAGACGGGAGCTCCTACGAGCAGTACTTC. J is TRBJ2-7 and V is TRBV27; D is possibly TRBD2 (6 bases). Trimming took off 5 bases at V and 0 bases at J, with 11 bases between the two ends. Looked up from germline, CDR1 is MNHEY and CDR2 is SMNVEV (reference sequence). The CDR3 has 14 amino acids.